The clone carrying this T cell receptor (beta chain) was found once. Its antigen is not known. The data stem from a study of T cell responses to AZD1222 COVID-19 vaccine. The method was immunoSEQ multiplex PCR; TCRdb's version includes in-frame clones alone and lacks a portion of them. Among tens of thousands of clones, 86% were seen once, and the ten largest hold over 2%. The V gene's germline CDR1 is SGHNT and CDR2 YENEEA. This CDR3 region has 14 residues. The V gene lost 1 base and the J gene lost 5 bases, with 12 bases spanning the gap. Overall study findings and caveats: Possibly, clonal diversity was underestimated; donors were largely white British and included more females. There were vaccine-associated CD4 TCRs across spike, dominant at 160-218 and 743-854.

This receptor was taken from an adult in good health. This chain uses TRBV11-3 with TRBJ2-7, with D possibly called TRBD1 or TRBD2 (5 bases each). Here the sequenced sample was peripheral blood, taken on day 0 of AZD1222 vaccination. CDR3 amino acids: CASSLGGRYDEQYF. The CDR3, as DNA: TGTGCCAGCAGCTTAGGGGGGAGATACGACGAGCAGTACTTC.